The 23 T cell receptor beta chains reported below all come from one sample, sequenced in a study of shared clonotypes between healthy human individuals. Naive CD8 isolation took CD45RO-negative cells positively selected for CCR7 and excluded terminally differentiated effector memory CD45RA+ cells. Assay: immunoSEQ multiplex PCR; the TCRdb copy retains only in-frame clones and omits some. The sample lists a few million clones; around 95% were seen once. Sequencing input: naive CD8+ T cells from PBMCs. Receptors were obtained from a man between 18 and 35 years old in good health. Some clones in this sample may be carry-over from other donors' samples.

The chain links TRBV7-3 to TRBJ2-1, with 11 positions matching TRBD2. Germline CDR1 and CDR2: SGHTA and FQGTGA. The J segment lost 4 bases and the V segment lost 5 bases, leaving 4 bases of the junction unmatched. CDR3 length: 15 residues. The CDR3 DNA follows: TGTGCCAGCAGCGGCGGGACTAGCGGATACAATGAGCAGTTCTTC. Residues: CASSGGTSGYNEQFF.

J is TRBJ2-1 and V is TRBV9; 10 bases are shared with TRBD2. Germline V lookup: CDR1 SGDLS, CDR2 YYNGEE. V lost 2 bases to trimming and J lost 7 bases; unmatched junction nucleotides: 9. The CDR3 totals 16 residues. DNA for the CDR3: TGTGCCAGCAGCGTCGTCAGCGGGAGGGCCGGGAATGAGCAGTTCTTC. This gives the protein CASSVVSGRAGNEQFF.

The chain couples TRBV18 to TRBJ2-1; D is uncertain. Trimming pared 6 bases from V and 4 bases from J, leaving 7 bases between. Germline V gene data show CDR1 as KGHSH and CDR2 as LQKENI. CDR3 length: 12 amino acids. The CDR3 region has the DNA TGTGCCAGCTCCCAAGAGTACAATGAGCAGTTCTTC. This translates into CASSQEYNEQFF.

This clone has a single count. The chain couples TRBV5-1 to TRBJ2-2; D uncertain. The ends were cut back, 2 bases at V and 3 bases at J, with 8 bases in the middle. The CDR3 is 14 residues long. Germline V gene lookup returns CDR1 SGHRS and CDR2 YFSETQ. CDR3 residues: CASSFTLDTGELFF. CDR3 nucleotides: TGCGCCAGCAGCTTCACTCTGGACACCGGGGAGCTGTTTTTT.

For this clone: The same CDR3 also results from other DNA sequences found in this sample. The chain carries TRBV19 and TRBJ1-5, with a weak D call TRBD1 (5 bases). There are 14 residues in the CDR3. CDR1 is LNHDA, CDR2 SQIVND, per germline (reference sequence). V was shortened by 5 bases and J by 3 bases, with 11 bases between the two germline ends. The CDR3 spells CASSVRDLNQPQHF. Here the CDR3 DNA reads TGTGCCAGTAGTGTCCGGGACCTCAATCAGCCCCAGCATTTT.

J is TRBJ2-7 and V is TRBV27; 7 bases match TRBD1. CDR3 size: 14 residues. Per the germline V gene, CDR1 is MNHEY and CDR2 is SMNVEV (reference sequence). Trimming cost V 6 bases and J 2 bases; bases outside gene matches: 7. The CDR3 reads CASRNRGSAYEQYF. For the CDR3, the DNA is TGTGCCAGCAGGAACAGGGGATCGGCCTACGAGCAGTACTTC.

V usage is TRBV6-5 and J usage is TRBJ2-1; 14 nucleotides align to TRBD2. CDR1 and CDR2 (germline): MNHEY, SVGAGI. Trimming removed 1 base from V and 10 bases from J; junction bases left unmatched: 6. The length of the CDR3 is 16 residues. CDR3 region: CASSYFGTSGSREQFF. The CDR3 nucleotides are TGTGCCAGCAGTTACTTCGGGACTAGCGGGAGTCGAGAGCAGTTCTTC.

The chain combines TRBV27 with TRBJ2-7; 8 bases map to TRBD1. Germline V gene lookup returns CDR1 MNHEY and CDR2 SMNVEV (reference sequence). This CDR3 contains 15 residues. The V segment lost 5 bases and the J segment 3 bases; nucleotides outside the gene matches: 9. This CDR3 reads CASSGRQGRLYEQYF. CDR3 bases: TGTGCCAGCAGTGGGAGACAGGGGCGTCTCTACGAGCAGTACTTC.

The chain links TRBV18 to TRBJ2-7, with TRBD2 matching over 8 bases. With 3 bases clipped from V and 1 base from J, the junction kept 5 bases outside the gene matches. This CDR3 contains 15 residues. Germline assignment: CDR1 KGHSH and CDR2 LQKENI. CDR3 sequence (DNA): TGTGCCAGCTCACCTGGGCCGGGGGGGTCCTACGAGCAGTACTTC. The encoded protein is CASSPGPGGSYEQYF.

V usage is TRBV15 and J usage is TRBJ2-7; D perhaps matches TRBD2 (5 bases). The CDR3 loop spans 15 amino acids. CDR1 and CDR2 from the germline V gene are LNHNV and YYDKDF (reference sequence). Trimming stripped 1 base from V and 4 bases from J, with 14 bases between. Here the CDR3 reads CATSRGSVRGYEQYF. The CDR3 DNA reads as TGTGCCACCAGCAGAGGCTCAGTGAGAGGGTACGAGCAGTACTTC.

The rearrangement uses TRBV15 and TRBJ2-7; a weak D match, TRBD2 (5 bases). The CDR3 extends over 14 amino acids. CDR1 and CDR2 from the germline V gene are LNHNV and YYDKDF (reference sequence). Deletions cut 1 base from V and 4 bases from J, with 11 bases between. CDR3 loop: CATSRGFGLYEQYF. The CDR3 nucleotides are TGTGCCACCAGCAGAGGATTTGGACTTTACGAGCAGTACTTC. Supplemented by reference TRBV15 and TRBJ2-7, the full variable domain reads DAMVIQNPRYQVTQFGKPVTLSCSQTLNHNVMYWYQQKSSQAPKLLFHYYDKDFNNEADTPDNFQSRRPNTSFCFLDIRSPGLGDTAMYLCATSRGFGLYEQYFGPGTRLTVT.

This chain links TRBV12-5 with TRBJ2-1; D is ambiguous. The germline CDR1 and CDR2 sequences are LGHNT and FRNRAP. Trimming cost V 3 bases and J 7 bases, with 4 bases left between them. There are 11 residues in the CDR3. Here the CDR3 reads CASGFANEQFF. The DNA for the CDR3 is TGTGCTAGTGGTTTTGCGAATGAGCAGTTCTTC.

The rearrangement links TRBV6-6 to TRBJ1-1; perhaps TRBD1 as D (6 bases). The CDR3 runs to 11 residues. The ends were cut back, 0 bases at V and 11 bases at J, with 7 bases in the middle. Germline assignment: CDR1 MNHNY and CDR2 SVGAGI (reference sequence). The CDR3 DNA reads as TGTGCCAGCAGTTACTCCGGGGGCGCTTTCTTT. Translation gives CASSYSGGAFF.

The chain links TRBV15 to TRBJ2-7, with a tentative D call TRBD1 (6 bases). The CDR3 extends over 16 amino acids. The V gene lost 5 bases and the J gene lost 2 bases, with 19 bases spanning the gap. Germline V gives CDR1 LNHNV, CDR2 YYDKDF (reference sequence). The CDR3 spells CATSQEGESGTYEQYF. As DNA, the CDR3 is TGTGCCACCAGCCAAGAGGGGGAGAGCGGAACCTACGAGCAGTACTTC.

The CDR3 region is CASSSGLAGVSYEQYF. The DNA for the CDR3 is TGTGCCAGCAGCTCGGGACTAGCGGGGGTATCCTACGAGCAGTACTTC. The chain has TRBV7-8 and TRBJ2-7; 14 bases align to TRBD2. V was clipped by 4 bases and J by 1 base; unmatched bases: 3. The germline gives CDR1 SGHVS, CDR2 FQNEAQ. The length of the CDR3 is 16 residues.

The chain carries TRBV6-5 and TRBJ2-4, with D unclear. CDR1 MNHEY and CDR2 SVGAGI come from the germline V gene. This CDR3 spans 14 amino acids. The germline V and J ends were trimmed by 2 bases and 2 bases, with 7 bases remaining between them. The CDR3: CASSYDGPKNIQYF. Written as DNA, the CDR3 is TGTGCCAGCAGTTACGACGGCCCCAAAAACATTCAGTACTTC.

This chain links TRBV5-6 with TRBJ1-2, with a tentative D call TRBD1 (6 bases). This CDR3 comprises 14 residues. V lost 0 bases and J 4 bases, leaving 10 bases between the germline ends. Germline CDR1 SGHDT, CDR2 YYEEEE. The CDR3 here is CASSLEGGGYGYTF. The CDR3 DNA is TGTGCCAGCAGCTTGGAAGGAGGGGGCTATGGCTACACCTTC.

The V gene is TRBV7-2, the J gene TRBJ2-2, with a possible D match to TRBD2 (6 bases). V dropped 3 bases and J dropped 6 bases, with 23 bases sitting between them. The CDR3 runs to 18 residues. Germline CDR1 and CDR2: SGHTA and FQGNSA. In DNA form, the CDR3 reads TGTGCCAGCAGCTTCGGAGGGCCTGGCCTGCCTCTCCCCGGGGAGCTGTTTTTT. Encoded protein: CASSFGGPGLPLPGELFF.

In this sample, this clone turned up once. The V call is TRBV29-1, the J call TRBJ2-7; 9 nucleotides match TRBD2. CDR3 length: 15 amino acids. Germline CDR1 and CDR2: SQVTM and ANQGSEA. After removal of 0 bases from V and 6 bases from J, the junction contained 9 bases not matched to a gene. CDR3: CSVEDWSSGTSEQYF. The CDR3 DNA is TGCAGCGTTGAAGATTGGTCTAGCGGGACCAGCGAGCAGTACTTC.

This chain joins TRBV4-3 and TRBJ1-2; TRBD1 agrees at 8 bases. Germline assignment: CDR1 LGHNA and CDR2 YSLEER. The CDR3 covers 15 residues. V dropped 0 bases and J dropped 4; count of bases not matched to a gene: 4. The DNA of the CDR3 is TGCGCCAGCAGCCAAGACACCGGGACAGGCTATGGCTACACCTTC. Its protein product is CASSQDTGTGYGYTF.

The rearrangement uses TRBV29-1 and TRBJ1-2; unclear D gene. CDR1 SQVTM and CDR2 ANQGSEA come from the germline V gene. Deletions cut 4 bases from V and 3 bases from J, with 9 bases between. This CDR3 contains 12 residues. CDR3 in amino acids: CSVAEWDYGYTF. For the CDR3, the DNA is TGCAGCGTTGCAGAGTGGGACTATGGCTACACCTTC.

As for this clone: Other DNA variants within this sample encode the same CDR3. The rearrangement joins TRBV9 to TRBJ2-2; D is unclear. V lost 2 bases, J lost 7 bases, and 6 bases lay in between. CDR3 length: 12 residues. Germline V gene sequence: CDR1 SGDLS, CDR2 YYNGEE. As DNA, the CDR3 is TGTGCCAGCAGCGTGTCGGGCGGGGAGCTGTTTTTT. As protein: CASSVSGGELFF. The whole variable domain, remainder taken from reference TRBV9 and TRBJ2-2, is DSGVTQTPKHLITATGQRVTLRCSPRSGDLSVYWYQQSLDQGLQFLIQYYNGEERAKGNILERFSAQQFPDLHSELNLSSLELGDSALYFCASSVSGGELFFGEGSRLTVL.

The chain uses TRBV5-1 and TRBJ1-5, with D possibly being TRBD1 (5 bases). CDR1 is SGHRS, CDR2 YFSETQ, per germline. The CDR3 sequence is 19 residues long. V was cut by 0 bases and J by 0 bases, with 19 bases left in between. CDR3 sequence reads: CASSLGLPGDSSSNQPQHF. Here the CDR3 DNA reads TGCGCCAGCAGCTTGGGCCTCCCCGGCGACAGTTCTAGCAATCAGCCCCAGCATTTT.